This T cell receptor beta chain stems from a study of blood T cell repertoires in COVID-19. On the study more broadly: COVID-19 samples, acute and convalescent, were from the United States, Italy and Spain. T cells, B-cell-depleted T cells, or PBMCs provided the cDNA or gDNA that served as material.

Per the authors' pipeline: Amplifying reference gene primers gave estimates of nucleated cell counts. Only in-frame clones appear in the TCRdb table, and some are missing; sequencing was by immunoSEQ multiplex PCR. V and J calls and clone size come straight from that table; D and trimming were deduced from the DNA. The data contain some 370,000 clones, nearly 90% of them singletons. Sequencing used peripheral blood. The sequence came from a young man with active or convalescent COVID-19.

CDR3 protein: CASITPKTGRNTEAFF. The CDR3, as DNA: TGTGCCAGCATAACCCCTAAGACAGGGAGGAACACTGAAGCTTTCTTT. The chain combines TRBV28 with TRBJ1-1, with TRBD1 matching over 7 bases. Losses at the gene ends were 7 bases for V and 1 base for J; bases not matched to a gene: 12. This CDR3 is 16 amino acids long. The germline CDR1 and CDR2 sequences are MDHEN and SYDVKM.